These 7 T cell receptor beta chains share one sample of origin, sequenced in a study of CD8+ T cells in alopecia areata. cDNA reverse transcribed from extracted RNA served as the sequencing template. The repertoire was sequenced with immunoSEQ multiplex PCR; TCRdb's copy has only in-frame clones and lacks some. The sample has 120,000 or so clones, less than 75% seen once. Treatment denoted: oral pan-JAK inhibitor, 5-10 mg twice daily. This material consisted of CD8+ T cells sorted from blood, taken at week 4, from a patient treated with tofacitinib. The origin of the receptors is a human donor with alopecia areata.

The chain combines TRBV29-1 with TRBJ2-3; D might be TRBD1 (6 bases). CDR3 length: 14 residues. Germline V gene sequence: CDR1 SQVTM, CDR2 ANQGSEA. Trimming pared 4 bases from V and 2 bases from J, leaving 13 bases between. For the CDR3, the DNA is TGCAGCGTTGTCCCGACAGGTCCCACAGATACGCAGTATTTT. The encoded protein is CSVVPTGPTDTQYF.

The chain links TRBV30 to TRBJ2-7; D gene uncertain. The CDR3 spans 13 residues. V lost 3 bases and J 3 bases, leaving 12 bases between the germline ends. The germline gives CDR1 GTSNPN, CDR2 SVGIG (reference sequence). As DNA, the CDR3 is TGTGCCTGGAGCCCCCGACGGAACTACGAGCAGTACTTC. This gives the protein CAWSPRRNYEQYF.

A few counts support this clone. The chain has TRBV7-2 and TRBJ2-5; 11 nucleotides line up with TRBD2. The CDR3 spans 16 residues. The V and J ends lost 5 bases and 2 bases, in that order; junction bases with no gene match: 7. In germline, CDR1 is SGHTA, CDR2 FQGNSA. CDR3 in amino acids: CASSTLAGGPQETQYF. CDR3 sequence (DNA): TGTGCCAGCAGCACCCTAGCGGGGGGCCCGCAAGAGACCCAGTACTTC.

The chain joins TRBV30 to TRBJ1-1; D is perhaps TRBD1 (5 bases). The CDR3 totals 12 residues. Germline values: CDR1 GTSNPN, CDR2 SVGIG (reference sequence). Trimming shortened V by 8 bases and J by 7 bases, and 17 bases separated the two germline ends. The CDR3 region is CAGRGLMGEAFF. CDR3 in DNA: TGTGCCGGCCGGGGACTTATGGGTGAAGCTTTCTTT.

This sequence joins TRBV21-1 and TRBJ1-2. TRBV21-1 is shown as a pseudogene. The CDR3 loop spans 15 amino acids. The CDR3 DNA follows: TGTGCCAGCAGCAAAGGACCCGGGCCACTCTATGGCTACACCTTC. It translates to CASSKGPGPLYGYTF.

V is TRBV29-1 and J is TRBJ2-7; 7 bases are shared with TRBD1. V lost 6 bases to trimming and J lost 0 bases; unmatched junction nucleotides: 8. This CDR3 contains 14 residues. From germline, CDR1 is SQVTM and CDR2 ANQGSEA. The CDR3 region is CSVQGEASSYEQYF. In DNA form, the CDR3 reads TGCAGCGTCCAGGGGGAAGCGAGCTCCTACGAGCAGTACTTC.

The chain links TRBV29-1 to TRBJ2-7; 8 nucleotides align to TRBD1. With 0 bases clipped from V and 0 bases from J, the junction kept 1 base outside the gene matches. Looked up from germline, CDR1 is SQVTM and CDR2 is ANQGSEA. CDR3 length: 14 residues. The CDR3 protein is CSVEETGGSYEQYF. The CDR3 DNA reads TGCAGCGTTGAAGAAACAGGGGGCTCCTACGAGCAGTACTTC.